This TCR beta chain stems from a study of T cells after yellow fever vaccination. Turning to the study itself: Those fractions that held only low numbers of cells were prepared using the SMART-Seq v4 Ultra Low Input RNA kit.

The CDR3 spans 16 residues. Germline values: CDR1 KGHDR, CDR2 SFDVKD. With 2 bases removed from V and 3 bases from J, the gap between germline ends came to 16 bases. Note on this clonotype: What it recognizes is unknown.

Points from the study as a whole: Some clonotypes were seen in both the CD4 and the CD8 compartments. These made up a small share and likely arose from convergent recombination. Most clones from primary vaccination resurfaced after the booster (around 95% CD4, around 91% CD8).

TCRdb independently ran MiXCR on the 5' RACE reads; one entry per CDR3 protein. The sample holds 250,000 to 300,000 distinct CDR3 sequences, under 9% seen once. The clonotype comes from a man aged 18-30 years who received the YFV17D yellow fever vaccine. The source was CD4+ T cells sorted from PBMCs, collected 5 days after the yellow fever booster vaccination. This rearrangement joins TRBV24-1 to TRBJ2-7; a weak D match, TRBD1 (6 bases). DNA for the CDR3: TGTGCCACCAGTGATTCGGGTCGGGACATGGACTACGAGCAGTACTTC. Translation: CATSDSGRDMDYEQYF.